This T cell receptor (beta chain) was recovered during a study of cytomegalovirus exposure and HLA in healthy donors. 13 Jbeta primers and 60 Vbeta primers were used for the PCR. Assay used: immunoSEQ multiplex PCR; TCRdb lists only in-frame clones, some missing. The profile shows about 130,000 clones, 60% to 85% of them singletons. The study, taken as a whole, reports: Using the classifier, cytomegalovirus status was reportedly diagnosed with high specificity and sensitivity. In a later analysis, V- and J-gene trimming of beta chains associated with a DCLRE1C missense variant, replicated independently. By a later analysis, the bulk of CMV-associated TCR beta chains appeared HLA-restricted. The investigators catalogued 164 TCR beta chains as cytomegalovirus-associated.

A remark on this clone: Antigen specificity is unknown. Compared with germline, one end of the junction differs, possibly owing to a read error.

The TCR originated in a female donor in good health and CMV-seropositive. The specimen was PBMCs.

The CDR3 DNA reads as TGTTCCAGCAGCCCGCGGAACACTGAAGCTTTCTTT. Its protein is CSSSPRNTEAFF. The rearrangement uses TRBV7-9 and TRBJ1-1, with D hard to call. The CDR3 spans 12 residues. Germline values: CDR1 SEHNR, CDR2 FQNEAQ (reference sequence).